This T cell receptor (beta chain) was captured by sequencing in a study of cytomegalovirus exposure and HLA in healthy donors. Regarding the study as a whole: CMV antigen specificity of three CMV-associated chains was confirmed in vitro. For cytomegalovirus status, the classifier reportedly gave diagnoses with high specificity and sensitivity.

Worth noting for this clone: What it recognizes is unknown.

Germline V gene lookup returns CDR1 KGHSH and CDR2 LQKENI. V lost 6 bases to trimming and J lost 6 bases; unmatched junction nucleotides: 21. The CDR3 contains 18 residues. Libraries were prepared by immunoSEQ multiplex PCR; TCRdb keeps only in-frame clonotypes and omits some of them. This table has some 290,000 clones, around 90% appearing once. The donors were in the roughly 130-subject validation cohort; that cohort was separate from the roughly 660-subject first cohort. What was sequenced was PBMCs. This sequence joins TRBV18 and TRBJ2-3, with TRBD2 matching over 7 bases. The TCR sequence derives from a man aged 25-40 years in good health and CMV-seronegative. CDR3 bases: TGTGCCAGCTCCCTCAGGGCCCCGAGCGGGGCCCCAGAGGATACGCAGTATTTT. Translated: CASSLRAPSGAPEDTQYF.